This T cell receptor (beta chain) was sequenced during a study of shared clonotypes between healthy human individuals. In germline, CDR1 is SGHTA, CDR2 FQGNSA. This CDR3 is built from 14 residues. Trimming pared 1 base from V and 4 bases from J, leaving 10 bases between. To note about this clone: In the same sample, other DNA sequences code for this CDR3.

The repertoire was sequenced with immunoSEQ multiplex PCR; TCRdb's copy has only in-frame clones and lacks some. The sample has 2 million to 2.5 million clones, over 90% seen once; the top ten hold 0.39%. This TCR derives from a man between 18 and 35 years old in good health. Some clones in this sample may be carry-over from other donors' samples. This chain uses TRBV7-2 with TRBJ1-1, with unresolved D. The sequenced sample consisted of naive CD4+ T cells from PBMCs. Specified subset: CD45RA+ positively selected. CDR3 protein: CASSLEGGGTEAFF. CDR3 nucleotides: TGTGCCAGCAGCTTAGAGGGAGGAGGCACTGAAGCTTTCTTT.